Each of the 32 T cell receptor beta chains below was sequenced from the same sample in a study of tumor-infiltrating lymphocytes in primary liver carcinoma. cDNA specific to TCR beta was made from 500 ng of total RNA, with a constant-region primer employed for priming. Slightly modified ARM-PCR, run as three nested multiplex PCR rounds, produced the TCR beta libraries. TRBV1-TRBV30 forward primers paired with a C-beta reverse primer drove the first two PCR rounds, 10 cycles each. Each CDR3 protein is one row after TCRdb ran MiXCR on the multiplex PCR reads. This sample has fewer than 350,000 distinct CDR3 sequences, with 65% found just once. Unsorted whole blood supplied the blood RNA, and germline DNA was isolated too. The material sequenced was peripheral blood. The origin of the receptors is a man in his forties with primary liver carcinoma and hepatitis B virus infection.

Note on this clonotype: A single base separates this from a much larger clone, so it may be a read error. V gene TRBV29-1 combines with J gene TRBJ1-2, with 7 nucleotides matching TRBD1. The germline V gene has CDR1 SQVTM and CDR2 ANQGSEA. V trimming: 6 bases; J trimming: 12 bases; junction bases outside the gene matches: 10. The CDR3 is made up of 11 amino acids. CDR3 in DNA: TGCAGCGTCCGAACAGGGGCCGGCCACACCTTC. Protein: CSVRTGAGHTF.

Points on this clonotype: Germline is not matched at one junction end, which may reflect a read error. CDR3 region: CASSLAGQGSYERYF. The CDR3, as DNA: TGTGCCAGCAGCTTGGCTGGACAGGGGAGTTACGAGCGGTACTTC. The gene calls are TRBV5-5 and TRBJ2-7; the match to TRBD1 covers 9 bases. In germline, CDR1 is SGHKS, CDR2 YYEKEE (reference sequence). This CDR3 is built from 15 residues.

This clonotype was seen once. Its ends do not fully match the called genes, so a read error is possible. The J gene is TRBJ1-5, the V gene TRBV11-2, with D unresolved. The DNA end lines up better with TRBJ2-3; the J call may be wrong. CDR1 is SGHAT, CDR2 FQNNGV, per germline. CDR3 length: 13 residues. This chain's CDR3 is CAISVNRDQPQYF. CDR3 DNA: TGTGCCATCAGCGTCAATAGGGATCAGCCCCAGTATTTT.

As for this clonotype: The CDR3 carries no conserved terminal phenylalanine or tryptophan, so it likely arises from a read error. The CDR3 nucleotides are TGTGCCAGCAGTCCCATGGGACAGGGTGACCTCGGGGGGACCCAGTACTCC. It is translated as CASSPMGQGDLGGTQYS. The chain uses TRBV6-5 and TRBJ2-5, with 9 bases identical to TRBD1. The CDR3 runs 17 residues. V trimming: 5 bases; J trimming: 7 bases; junction bases outside the gene matches: 17. The germline V gene encodes CDR1 MNHEY and CDR2 SVGAGI.

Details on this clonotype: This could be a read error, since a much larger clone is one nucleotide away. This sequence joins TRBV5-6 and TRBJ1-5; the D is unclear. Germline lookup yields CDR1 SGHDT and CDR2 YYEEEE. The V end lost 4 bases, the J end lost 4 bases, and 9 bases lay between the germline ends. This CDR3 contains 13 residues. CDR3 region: CASSRHRNQPQHF. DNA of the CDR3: TGTGCCAGCAGCAGGCACCGAAATCAGCCCCAGCATTTT.

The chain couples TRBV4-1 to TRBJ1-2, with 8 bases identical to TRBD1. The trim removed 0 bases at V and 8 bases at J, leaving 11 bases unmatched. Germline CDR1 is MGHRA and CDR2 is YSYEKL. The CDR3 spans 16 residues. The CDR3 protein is CASSQEVPQGAEGYTF. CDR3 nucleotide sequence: TGCGCCAGCAGCCAAGAAGTTCCTCAGGGGGCCGAAGGCTACACCTTC.

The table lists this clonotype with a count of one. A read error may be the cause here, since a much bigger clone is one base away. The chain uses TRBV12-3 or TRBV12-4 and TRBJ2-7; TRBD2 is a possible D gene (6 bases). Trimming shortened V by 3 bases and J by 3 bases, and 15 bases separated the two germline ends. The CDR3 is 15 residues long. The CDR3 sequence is CASSLEGTGIYEQYF. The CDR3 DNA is TGTGCCAGCAGTTTGGAGGGGACCGGTATCTACGAGCAGTACTTC.

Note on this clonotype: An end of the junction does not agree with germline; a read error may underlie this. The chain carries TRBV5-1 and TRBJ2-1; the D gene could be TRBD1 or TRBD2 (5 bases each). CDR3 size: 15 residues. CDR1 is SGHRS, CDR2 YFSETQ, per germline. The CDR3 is CTSSLRIGTPNEQFF. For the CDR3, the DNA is TGCACCAGCAGCTTGAGAATAGGGACGCCCAATGAGCAGTTCTTC.

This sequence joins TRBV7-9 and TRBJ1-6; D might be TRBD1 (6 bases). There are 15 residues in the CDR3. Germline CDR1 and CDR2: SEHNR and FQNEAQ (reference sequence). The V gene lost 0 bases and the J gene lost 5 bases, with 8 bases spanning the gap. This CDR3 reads CASSLANRDNSPLHF. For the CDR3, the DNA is TGTGCCAGCAGCTTAGCGAACAGGGATAATTCACCCCTCCACTTT. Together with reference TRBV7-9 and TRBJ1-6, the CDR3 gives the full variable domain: DTGVSQNPRHKITKRGQNVTFRCDPISEHNRLYWYRQTLGQGPEFLTYFQNEAQLEKSRLLSDRFSAERPKGSFSTLEIQRTEQGDSAMYLCASSLANRDNSPLHFGNGTRLTVT.

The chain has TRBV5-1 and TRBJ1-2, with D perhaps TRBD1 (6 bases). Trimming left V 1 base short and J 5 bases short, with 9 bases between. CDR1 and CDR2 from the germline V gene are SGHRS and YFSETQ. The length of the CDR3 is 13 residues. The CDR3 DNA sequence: TGCGCCAGCAGCTTGACAGGGTTATATGGCTACACCTTC. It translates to CASSLTGLYGYTF.

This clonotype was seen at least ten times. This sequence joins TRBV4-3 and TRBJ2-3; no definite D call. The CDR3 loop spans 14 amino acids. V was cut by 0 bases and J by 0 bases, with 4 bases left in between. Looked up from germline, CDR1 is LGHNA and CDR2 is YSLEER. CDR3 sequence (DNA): TGCGCCAGCAGCCAAGATGGCAGCACAGATACGCAGTATTTT. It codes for CASSQDGSTDTQYF.

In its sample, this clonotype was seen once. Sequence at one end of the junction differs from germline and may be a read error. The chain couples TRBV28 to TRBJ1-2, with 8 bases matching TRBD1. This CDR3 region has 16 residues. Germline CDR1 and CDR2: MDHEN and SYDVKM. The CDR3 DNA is TGTACCAGCAGCCCGAGCCCAGGGGGCGGAGACTATGGCTACACCTTC. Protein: CTSSPSPGGGDYGYTF.

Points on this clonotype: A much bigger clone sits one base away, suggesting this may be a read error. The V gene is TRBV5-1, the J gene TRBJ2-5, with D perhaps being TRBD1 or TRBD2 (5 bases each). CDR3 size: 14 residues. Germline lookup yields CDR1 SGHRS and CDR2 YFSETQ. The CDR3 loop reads CDSSLGTVQETQYF. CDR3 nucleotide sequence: TGCGACAGCAGCTTGGGGACGGTCCAAGAGACCCAGTACTTC.

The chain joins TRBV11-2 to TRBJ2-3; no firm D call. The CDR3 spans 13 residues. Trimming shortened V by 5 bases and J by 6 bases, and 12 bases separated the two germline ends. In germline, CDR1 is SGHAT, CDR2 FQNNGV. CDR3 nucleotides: TGTGCCAGCAGCCCCGTCGGGTGGGATACGCAGTATTTT. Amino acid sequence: CASSPVGWDTQYF.

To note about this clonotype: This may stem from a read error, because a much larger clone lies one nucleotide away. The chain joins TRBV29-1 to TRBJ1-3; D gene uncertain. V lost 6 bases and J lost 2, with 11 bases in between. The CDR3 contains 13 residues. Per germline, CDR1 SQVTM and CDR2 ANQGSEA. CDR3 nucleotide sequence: TGCAGCGTGCTCGGGATTGCTGGAAACACCATATATTTT. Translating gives CSVLGIAGNTIYF.

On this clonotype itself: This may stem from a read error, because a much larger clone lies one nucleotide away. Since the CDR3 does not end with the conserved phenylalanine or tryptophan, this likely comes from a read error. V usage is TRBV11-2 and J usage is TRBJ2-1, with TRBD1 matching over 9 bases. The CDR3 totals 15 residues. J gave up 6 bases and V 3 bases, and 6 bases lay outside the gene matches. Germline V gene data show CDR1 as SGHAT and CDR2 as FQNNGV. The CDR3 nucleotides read TGTGCCAGCAGCTTGGGGGACAGGGCCTTCAATGAGCAGTTCCTC. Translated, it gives CASSLGDRAFNEQFL.

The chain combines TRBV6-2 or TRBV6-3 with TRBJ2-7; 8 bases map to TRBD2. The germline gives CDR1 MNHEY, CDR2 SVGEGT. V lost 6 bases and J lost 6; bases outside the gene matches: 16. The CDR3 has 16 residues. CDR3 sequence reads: CASRPGTRGRLREQYF. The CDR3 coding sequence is TGTGCCAGCAGACCCGGGACTAGAGGGAGACTTCGCGAGCAGTACTTC.

For the CDR3, the DNA is TGTGCCAGCAGAATCTGCAGTTTAAGCTCCTACGAGCAGTACTTC. Translated: CASRICSLSSYEQYF. V gene TRBV6-5 combines with J gene TRBJ2-7; D gene ambiguous. Germline loops: CDR1 MNHEY, CDR2 SVGAGI. The CDR3 runs 15 residues. Trimming pared 6 bases from V and 0 bases from J, leaving 15 bases between.

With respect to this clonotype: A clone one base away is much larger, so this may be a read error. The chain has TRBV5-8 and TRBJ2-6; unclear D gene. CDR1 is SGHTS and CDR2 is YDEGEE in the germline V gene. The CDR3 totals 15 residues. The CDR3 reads CTSSSRRTGANVLTF. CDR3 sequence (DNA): TGTACCAGCAGCTCCCGGCGGACTGGGGCCAACGTCCTGACTTTC.

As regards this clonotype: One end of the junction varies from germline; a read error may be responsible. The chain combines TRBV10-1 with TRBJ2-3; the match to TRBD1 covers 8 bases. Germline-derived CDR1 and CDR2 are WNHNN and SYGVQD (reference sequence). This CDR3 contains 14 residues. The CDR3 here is CVSSESSGTGTQYF. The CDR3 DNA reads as TGCGTCAGCAGTGAGTCCTCCGGGACAGGAACGCAGTATTTT.

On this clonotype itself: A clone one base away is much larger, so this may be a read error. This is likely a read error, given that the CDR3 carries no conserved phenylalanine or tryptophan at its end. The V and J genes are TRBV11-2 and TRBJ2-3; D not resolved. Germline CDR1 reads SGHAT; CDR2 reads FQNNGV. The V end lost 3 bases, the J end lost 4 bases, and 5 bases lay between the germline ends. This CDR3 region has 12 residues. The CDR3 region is CASSFGPDTQYL. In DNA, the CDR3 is TGTGCCAGCAGCTTCGGTCCAGATACGCAGTATTTA.

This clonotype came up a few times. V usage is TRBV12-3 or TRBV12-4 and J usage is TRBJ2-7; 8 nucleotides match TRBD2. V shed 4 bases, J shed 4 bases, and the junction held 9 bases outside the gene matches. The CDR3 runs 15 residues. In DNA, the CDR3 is TGTGCCAGCAGTTCCTTCGGGACTAGAGGGTACGAGCAGTACTTC. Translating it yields CASSSFGTRGYEQYF.

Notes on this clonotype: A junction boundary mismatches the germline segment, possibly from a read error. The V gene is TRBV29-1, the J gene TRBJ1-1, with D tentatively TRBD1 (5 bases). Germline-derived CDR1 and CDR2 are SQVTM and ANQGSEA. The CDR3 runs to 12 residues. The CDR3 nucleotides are TGCAACGTTGTACTGGGGACCACTGAAGCTTTCTTT. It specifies CNVVLGTTEAFF.

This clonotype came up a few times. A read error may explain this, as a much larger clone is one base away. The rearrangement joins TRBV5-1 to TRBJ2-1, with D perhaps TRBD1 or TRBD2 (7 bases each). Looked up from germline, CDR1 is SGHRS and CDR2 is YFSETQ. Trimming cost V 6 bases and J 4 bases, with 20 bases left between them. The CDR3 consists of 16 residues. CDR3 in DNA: TGCGCCAGCATCTCCTTTAGCAGGGGGGGATACAATGAGCAGTTCTTC. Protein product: CASISFSRGGYNEQFF.

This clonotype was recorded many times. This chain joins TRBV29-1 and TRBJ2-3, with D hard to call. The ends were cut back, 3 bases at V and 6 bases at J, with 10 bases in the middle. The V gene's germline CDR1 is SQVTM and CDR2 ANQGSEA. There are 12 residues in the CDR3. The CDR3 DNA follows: TGCAGCGTTGATAACTACGTTGATACGCAGTATTTT. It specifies CSVDNYVDTQYF.

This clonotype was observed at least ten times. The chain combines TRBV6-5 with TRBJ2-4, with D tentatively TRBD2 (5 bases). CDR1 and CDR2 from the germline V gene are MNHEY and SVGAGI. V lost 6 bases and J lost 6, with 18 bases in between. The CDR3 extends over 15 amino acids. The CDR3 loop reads CASRERLNAGNIQYF. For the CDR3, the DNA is TGTGCCAGCAGAGAAAGGTTGAATGCGGGAAACATTCAGTACTTC.

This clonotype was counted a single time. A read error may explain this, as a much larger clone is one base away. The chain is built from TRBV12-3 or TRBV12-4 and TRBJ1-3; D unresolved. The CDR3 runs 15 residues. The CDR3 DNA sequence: TGTGCCAGCAGTTTAAGCGGGAGCTCTAGAAACACCATATATTTT. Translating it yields CASSLSGSSRNTIYF.

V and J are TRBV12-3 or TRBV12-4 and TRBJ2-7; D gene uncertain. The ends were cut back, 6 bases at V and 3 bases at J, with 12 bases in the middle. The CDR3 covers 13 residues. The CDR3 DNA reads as TGTGCCAGCAGCACCCTTCCCAGCTACGAGCAGTACTTC. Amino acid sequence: CASSTLPSYEQYF.

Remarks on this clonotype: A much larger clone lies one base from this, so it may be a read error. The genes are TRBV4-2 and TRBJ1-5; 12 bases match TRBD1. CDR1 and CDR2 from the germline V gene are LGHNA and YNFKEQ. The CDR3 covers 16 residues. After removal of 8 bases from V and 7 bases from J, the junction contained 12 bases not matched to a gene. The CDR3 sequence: CASSTSGTGGGQPQHF. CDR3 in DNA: TGTGCCAGCTCGACGAGCGGGACAGGGGGCGGACAGCCCCAGCATTTT.

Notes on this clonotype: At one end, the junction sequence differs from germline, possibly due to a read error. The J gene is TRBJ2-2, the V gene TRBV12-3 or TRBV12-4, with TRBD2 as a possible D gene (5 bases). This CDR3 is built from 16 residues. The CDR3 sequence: CTSNPWRRTNTGELFF. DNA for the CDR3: TGTACCAGCAATCCCTGGCGGCGGACGAACACCGGGGAGTTGTTTTTT.

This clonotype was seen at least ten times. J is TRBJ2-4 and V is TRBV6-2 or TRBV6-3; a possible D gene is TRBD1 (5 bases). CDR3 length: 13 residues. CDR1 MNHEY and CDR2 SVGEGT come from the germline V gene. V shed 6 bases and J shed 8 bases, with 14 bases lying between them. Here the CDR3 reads CASRDQGRDIQYF. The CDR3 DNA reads TGTGCCAGCAGGGACCAGGGTCGGGACATTCAGTACTTC.

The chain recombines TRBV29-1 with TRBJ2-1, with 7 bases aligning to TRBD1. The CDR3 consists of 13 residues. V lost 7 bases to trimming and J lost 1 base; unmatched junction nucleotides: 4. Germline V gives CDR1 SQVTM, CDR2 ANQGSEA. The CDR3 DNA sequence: TGCAGCGCCGGGACAGTATCCTACAATGAGCAGTTCTTC. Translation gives CSAGTVSYNEQFF.